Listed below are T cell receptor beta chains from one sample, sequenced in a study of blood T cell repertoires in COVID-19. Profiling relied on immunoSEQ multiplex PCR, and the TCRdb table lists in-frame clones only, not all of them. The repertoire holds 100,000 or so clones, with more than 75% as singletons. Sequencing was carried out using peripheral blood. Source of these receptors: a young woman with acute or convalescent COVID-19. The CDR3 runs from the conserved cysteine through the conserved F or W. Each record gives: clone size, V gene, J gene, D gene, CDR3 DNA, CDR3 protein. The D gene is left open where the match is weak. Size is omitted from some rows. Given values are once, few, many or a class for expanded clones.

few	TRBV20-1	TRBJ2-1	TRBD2	TGCAGTGCTAGTCCCTCCCTAGCGGGTCCTTCCTACAATGAGCAGTTCTTC	CSASPSLAGPSYNEQFF
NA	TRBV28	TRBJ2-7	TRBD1	TGTGCCAGCTCCACCTCTGCGGGACAGGAAACCTACGAGCAGTACTTC	CASSTSAGQETYEQYF
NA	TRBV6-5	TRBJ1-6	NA	TGTGCCAGCAGGAGGGGGTTCGATAATTCACCCCTCCACTTT	CASRRGFDNSPLHF
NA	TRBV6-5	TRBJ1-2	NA	TGTGCCAGCAGTCTACTTAACTATGGCTACACCTTC	CASSLLNYGYTF
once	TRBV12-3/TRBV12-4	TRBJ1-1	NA	TGTGCCAATACCCCCCCGGGTGGCACTGAAGCTTTCTTT	CANTPPGGTEAFF
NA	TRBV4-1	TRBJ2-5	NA	TGCGCCAGCAGGAGGGCCGTGCAAGAGACCCAGTACTTC	CASRRAVQETQYF
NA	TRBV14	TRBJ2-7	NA	TGTGCCAGCAGCCAAGATGGCAGAAACGAGCAGTACTTC	CASSQDGRNEQYF
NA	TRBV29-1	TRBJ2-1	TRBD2	TGCAGCGCCGTGGGACTAGCGGGTGAGCAGTTCTTC	CSAVGLAGEQFF
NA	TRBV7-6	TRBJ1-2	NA	TGTGCCAGCAGCCTGTACAGGGACTATGGCTACACCTTC	CASSLYRDYGYTF
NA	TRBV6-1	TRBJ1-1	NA	TGTGCCAGCAGTGAAGGCTGGCCTCGGGGCACTGAAGCTTTCTTT	CASSEGWPRGTEAFF
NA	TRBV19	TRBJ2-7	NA	TGTGCCAGTAGTAGAGACGGCTACGAGCAGTACTTC	CASSRDGYEQYF
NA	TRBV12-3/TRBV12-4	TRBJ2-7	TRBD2	TGTGCCAGCAGTTTAAGCGGGGTAGGTGAGCAGTACTTC	CASSLSGVGEQYF
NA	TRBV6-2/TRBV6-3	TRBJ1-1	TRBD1	TGTGCCAGCAGCCGGGGGCAGGGGGCGATCACTGAAGCTTTCTTT	CASSRGQGAITEAFF
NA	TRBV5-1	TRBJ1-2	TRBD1	TGCGCCAGCAGCTTTAGCAACCGGGACAGGGGTTCCTATGGCTACACCTTC	CASSFSNRDRGSYGYTF
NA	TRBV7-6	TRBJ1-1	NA	TGTGCCAGCAGCTCGGGCCCGAAGGGGTGGACTGAAGCTTTCTTT	CASSSGPKGWTEAFF
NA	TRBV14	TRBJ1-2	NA	TGTGCCAGCAGCCCGCCAGGGGTTCGACATGGCTACACCTTC	CASSPPGVRHGYTF
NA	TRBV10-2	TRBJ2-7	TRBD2	TGCGCCAGCAGGTGGAGCGGGGGCGGGGGTATGGAGCAGTACTTC	CASRWSGGGGMEQYF